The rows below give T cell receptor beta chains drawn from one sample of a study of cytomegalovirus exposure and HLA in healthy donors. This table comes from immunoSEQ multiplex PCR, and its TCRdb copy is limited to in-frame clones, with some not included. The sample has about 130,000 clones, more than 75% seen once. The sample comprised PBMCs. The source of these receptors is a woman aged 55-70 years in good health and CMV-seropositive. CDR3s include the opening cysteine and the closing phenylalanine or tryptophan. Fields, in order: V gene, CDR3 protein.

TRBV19 CASSQGGAGNTEAFF
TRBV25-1 CASSPPRDRAQETQYF
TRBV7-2 CASSLNGGGRDTQYF
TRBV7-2 CASSSGLAGGNEQFF
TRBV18 CASLGTPNTGELFF
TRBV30 CAWTASPTSGANVLTF
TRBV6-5 CASSPLNAGAAEAFF
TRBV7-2 CASSTTGTGSRSTEAFF
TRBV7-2 CASSPGQPYSPLHF
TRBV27 CASSPLGEQYF
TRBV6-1 CASSEHSLLTGELFF
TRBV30 CAWEGRSSGNTIYF
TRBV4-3 CAPTGPVAKNIQYF